This T cell receptor beta chain was retrieved from a study of cytomegalovirus exposure and HLA in healthy donors (dated by TCRdb to about 2017). With regard to the full study: In an earlier analysis of some 550 of the donors, approximately 260 Gb of sequence data and 90 million to 130 million unique TCR beta sequences from some 170 million T cells were reported. All discovery cohort repertoires had been generated on a single sequencing platform. Because of strong linkage in the cohort, a handful of DR-DQ haplotypes were treated as single units for association and clustering. High-throughput TCR immunosequencing, statistical association of individual TCRs with disease status, and machine learning were combined to predict cytomegalovirus infection status. A separate validation cohort of 90 to 150 different subjects was used in addition to the roughly 620-subject first cohort. An early release that covered 500 to 800 HLA-typed donors contained approximately 300 gigabases of sequencing data and roughly 84 million unique TCR sequences. A later genetic analysis used genome-wide SNP genotypes for about three fifths of the 666 donors, treating that subset as a discovery cohort. The study used immunosequencing to profile the T cell repertoires of about 670 subjects and linked those repertoires to cytomegalovirus serostatus. On average, approximately 250,000 unique TCR beta nucleotide sequences were sequenced per donor among more than 350 genotyped donors of the cohort, with approximately 18% of those sequences being non-productive. The study was designed to test whether signatures of past pathogen exposure could be identified by cataloging public T cell receptors. The genetic ancestry cluster associated with self-reported Caucasian donors included about 81% of the 398 genotyped donors. HLA typing covered class I and class II loci at four-digit resolution. Donor age, sex, ethnicity and CMV serostatus were compiled alongside the repertoire data. Rather than drawing on any new phenotypic data, the later analysis identified candidate immune exposures from TCR beta sequences and the way those sequences occurred across donors. Typing coverage varied by locus: 629-630 donors for A, B, C, DRB1 and DQB1; roughly 560 for DQA1; some 610 for DPA1; around 490 for DPB1. In a later analysis, previously published TCR beta repertoires from some 640 donors were re-analyzed and high-resolution HLA genotyping was added so that TCR occurrence patterns could be studied. An earlier analysis of around 640 of the donors used high-throughput TCR beta sequencing to judge whether each TCR beta V gene segment behaved as functional or pseudogenic. General conclusions and limits of the study: Some IMGT-functional V segments, including TRBV6-2 and TRBV6-3, could not be told apart with the 87-base-pair reads, so those segments were excluded. According to the authors, the approach could potentially be generalized to other disease states and immunological phenotypes. A group of highly shared sequence variants was considered likely to be a technical artifact of the sequencing pipeline. The study listed 150 to 200 TCR beta chains as associated with cytomegalovirus. A further reported finding was that TCR beta sequences accurately predicted the HLA-A and HLA-B alleles for most subjects in the first cohort. In a later analysis, 16,951 TCR beta sequences were associated with specific HLA alleles at a false discovery rate of 0.05. V-gene and J-gene trimming of TCR beta chains was associated with a missense DCLRE1C variant in a later genetic analysis, and the association was replicated in an independent cohort. Several of the top co-occurrence clusters appeared to be linked to parvovirus B19, influenza, CMV and Epstein-Barr virus, according to a later analysis. Linkage disequilibrium might explain the correlated functional status among segregating V segments, but an unknown experimental factor could not be excluded. According to a later analysis, TCR association rates differed among HLA loci, with DRB1 alleles showing the most associated TCRs and HLA-C alleles showing the fewest. Over 15 rarely observed V segments, including chromosome 9 orphons, were excluded from the earlier analysis of several hundred of the donors because counts were too low. CMV serostatus was the only immune exposure information available for the cohort. Assigning TCR associations to individual alleles was difficult when HLA alleles, especially DR and DQ, strongly co-occurred. In a later analysis, HLA-associated TCR beta chains showed more clonal expansion and lower generation probabilities than non-associated chains that were equally common. Presence/absence analyses assumed roughly uniform sequencing depth across donors, an assumption that may not hold. Across donors, most TCR sequences were observed very rarely, whereas some public TCRs were present in many individuals. In an earlier analysis of 587 of the donors, most TCR beta V segments appeared in productive rearrangements about 87% or about 30% of the time, broadly matching IMGT annotations. Because HLA typing was unavailable for some donors at each locus, only the typed subset was used in association tests. The cohort was sequenced for TCR beta chains only, and without alpha or paired-chain data the features that could be detected were limited. A later genetic analysis reported fewer N-insertions in productive TCRs among donors in an Asian-associated ancestry cluster than the roughly 670-donor mean. In vitro tests confirmed that a few of the cytomegalovirus-associated TCR beta chains recognize cytomegalovirus antigens. In a later analysis, most CMV-associated TCR beta chains were found to appear HLA-restricted, with HLA associations seemingly driven largely by CMV exposure. The classifier was reported to diagnose cytomegalovirus status with high specificity and sensitivity in both the original cohort and the validation cohort.

There are 18 amino acids in the CDR3, from cysteine to phenylalanine inclusive. Left in the record is the CDR3 DNA by itself, 54 bases read in frame from the first base. CDR1 and CDR2 (SQVTM, ANQGSEA) derive from the germline V gene. Germline trimming: 2 bases from V, 7 bases from J; junction bases outside gene matches: 14. Library preparation was by the immunoSEQ multiplex PCR assay. For the multiplex PCR, a mixture combining 60 forward primers for TCR Vbeta segments and 13 reverse primers for TCR Jbeta segments was used. The CDR3 region of rearranged TCR beta genes was amplified from genomic DNA with a multiplex PCR assay. Amplified TCR beta libraries were sequenced as 87-base-pair reads on the Illumina HiSeq System. As for how the authors treated the data: A later analysis counted about 80 million unique TCR beta chains across the approximately 700 repertoires, and some 11 million of these chains were shared by at least two donors. Raw reads were error-corrected and collapsed into unique sequences by a nearest-neighbor algorithm in which closely related sequences were merged to remove PCR and sequencing errors. CDR3 sequences were aligned to IMGT reference sequences to assign V, D and J gene segments. Each retained sequence needed at least a six-nucleotide match to both a V gene segment and a J gene segment. Rearrangements were classified as productive when the CDR3 lacked stop codons and remained in frame with V and J, and all other rearrangements were classified as non-productive. Following IMGT convention, CDR3 was defined as the stretch from the second conserved V-encoded cysteine to the conserved J-encoded phenylalanine. The earlier analysis of some 550 of the donors excluded any sequence lacking an unambiguous match to a single V gene segment. An earlier analysis of some 610 of the donors called V segments functional above 56.7% productive rearrangements and segregating when the between-donor standard deviation exceeded 5%. A statistical classification framework was developed to diagnose cytomegalovirus status using the catalog of TCR beta chain sequences. In a later analysis, TCR nucleotide sequences were compared against IMGT/GENE-DB human TR gene sequences so that V and J genes could be assigned. A later analysis assigned CDR3 sequences and most-parsimonious VDJ recombination scenarios with the TCRdist pipeline. A later analysis defined each TCR beta chain by its CDR3 amino acid sequence plus V-gene family, and excluded reads lacking a unique V-gene family. In a later analysis, 450 to 600 highly shared, low-generation-probability nucleotide sequences were removed to address suspected cross-contamination and a sequencing artifact. For each public chain, a later analysis derived a clonal expansion index from normalized ranks of inferred template counts within each repertoire. A later analysis computed generation probabilities with a VDJ recombination model fitted to out-of-frame rearrangements, and checked the results against IGoR. Hypergeometric tests were used in a later analysis to score TCR-TCR, TCR-HLA and TCR-CMV co-occurrence, with a repertoire-size bias correction applied to the TCR pairs. A later analysis estimated false discovery rates by permuting HLA or CMV assignments 20 times. In a later analysis, co-occurring TCRs were grouped using DBSCAN, with TCRdist sequence similarity added in when clustering inside HLA-allele-positive subsets. For co-occurrence clustering, repertoires with fewer than 30,000 or more than 120,000 public chains were excluded, along with five repertoires with anomalous nucleotide sharing. TCRdb took this table from immuneACCESS and kept in-frame rearrangements with V and J called. Such tables lack part of the clones; where checked against another copy, unresolved V genes explain under half of the gap, and the rest is unexplained. V and J calls and clone size come straight from that table; D and trimming were deduced from the DNA. Present in this sample are some 130,000 clones, approximately 80% of which were seen just once. The ten largest account for approximately 1% of the sample.

The cohort was made up of about 670 healthy bone marrow donors. All cohort members were sampled while nominally healthy, although unrecorded immune exposures were likely present. Of the 600 to 750 cohort members, more than 250 had a positive CMV serostatus and 350 to 450 had a negative one, while no CMV serostatus was recorded for the donor. Each donor provided a peripheral blood sample, and peripheral blood mononuclear cells were used for TCR beta sequencing. Genomic DNA extraction from the blood cell samples was performed with the Qiagen DNeasy Blood Extraction Kit. Of note for this clone: It has no known antigen specificity. Base quality data are lacking; no much larger clone is found one base away.

Sample: PBMCs. This receptor was taken from a human donor in good health. The rearranged chain carries TRBV29-1 and TRBJ2-1, with 13 central nucleotides matching TRBD2. Here the CDR3 is given as CSVEWSELAGGPINEQFF. Here is the DNA: TGCAGCGTTGAATGGTCCGAACTAGCGGGGGGGCCGATTAATGAGCAGTTCTTC.